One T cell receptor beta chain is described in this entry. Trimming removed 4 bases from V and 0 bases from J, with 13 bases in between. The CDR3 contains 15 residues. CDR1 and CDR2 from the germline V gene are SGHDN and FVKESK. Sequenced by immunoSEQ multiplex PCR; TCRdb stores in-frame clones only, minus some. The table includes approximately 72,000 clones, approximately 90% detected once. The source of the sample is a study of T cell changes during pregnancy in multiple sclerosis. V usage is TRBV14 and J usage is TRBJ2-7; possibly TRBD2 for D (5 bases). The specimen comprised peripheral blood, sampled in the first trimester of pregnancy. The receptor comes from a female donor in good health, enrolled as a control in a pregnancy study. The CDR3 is CASSPLAGSSYEQYF. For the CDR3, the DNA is TGTGCCAGCAGCCCCCTAGCTGGATCCTCCTACGAGCAGTACTTC. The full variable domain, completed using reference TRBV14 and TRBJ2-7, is EAGVTQFPSHSVIEKGQTVTLRCDPISGHDNLYWYRRVMGKEIKFLLHFVKESKQDESGMPNNRFLAERTGGTYSTLKVQPAELEDSGVYFCASSPLAGSSYEQYFGPGTRLTVT.